This passage covers 16 T cell receptor beta chains from one sample sequenced in a study of cytomegalovirus exposure and HLA in healthy donors. It was with 60 Vbeta and 13 Jbeta primers that the PCR ran. The data were produced by immunoSEQ multiplex PCR, yet TCRdb's version contains in-frame clones alone and is incomplete. The top ten hold about 1% of the sample, which has around 140,000 clones, approximately 79% seen once. The sequenced sample was PBMCs. These receptors all stem from a male donor in good health and CMV-seronegative.

The CDR3 DNA is TGTGCCAGCAGCAAACAGGAGGGTTCACCCCTCCACTTT. Its translation is CASSKQEGSPLHF. The chain has TRBV11-2 and TRBJ1-6; D is perhaps TRBD1 (5 bases). The germline V and J ends were trimmed by 5 bases and 9 bases, with 11 bases remaining between them. This CDR3 is built from 13 residues. Germline V CDR1 and CDR2: SGHAT, FQNNGV.

V usage is TRBV6-1 and J usage is TRBJ2-2; possibly TRBD1 for D (7 bases). Germline V lookup: CDR1 MNHNS, CDR2 SASEGT. Deletions cut 6 bases from V and 1 base from J, with 12 bases between. The CDR3 loop spans 15 amino acids. CDR3 amino acids: CASRGGQRNTGELFF. DNA for the CDR3: TGTGCCAGCAGGGGGGGACAGAGGAACACCGGGGAGCTGTTTTTT.

This chain's CDR3 is CASSATRSNTEAFF. The CDR3, as DNA: TGTGCCAGCAGCGCTACGAGGTCGAACACTGAAGCTTTCTTT. This chain connects TRBV9 to TRBJ1-1; D call uncertain. Germline assignment: CDR1 SGDLS and CDR2 YYNGEE. This CDR3 contains 14 residues. V gave up 3 bases and J gave up 1 base, with 10 bases separating them.

This rearrangement joins TRBV5-1 to TRBJ1-5, with D possibly matching TRBD1 (5 bases). V lost 0 bases and J lost 5, with 9 bases in between. The CDR3 is 14 residues long. CDR1 is SGHRS and CDR2 is YFSETQ in the germline V gene. The CDR3 DNA reads TGCGCCAGCAGCTTGGGTGGGGGGGATCAGCCCCAGCATTTT. It specifies CASSLGGGDQPQHF.

The gene calls are TRBV9 and TRBJ1-3; D not certain. The CDR3 has 15 residues. Germline V gene data show CDR1 as SGDLS and CDR2 as YYNGEE. Trimming stripped 0 bases from V and 5 bases from J, with 12 bases between. The CDR3 loop reads CASSVESQARNTIYF. In DNA, the CDR3 is TGTGCCAGCAGCGTAGAATCCCAGGCGCGAAACACCATATATTTT.

The rearrangement uses TRBV7-6 and TRBJ2-7; a possible D gene is TRBD1 (5 bases). The CDR3 extends over 12 amino acids. Germline V gene sequence: CDR1 SGHVS, CDR2 FNYEAQ. Trimming stripped 1 base from V and 6 bases from J, with 7 bases between. For the CDR3, the DNA is TGTGCCAGCAGCTTAGTAAGGGGCGAGCAGTACTTC. Residues: CASSLVRGEQYF.

This clone was seen just once. The rearrangement uses TRBV7-2 and TRBJ1-1; 10 nucleotides match TRBD1. Germline CDR1 and CDR2: SGHTA and FQGNSA. J gave up 4 bases and V 4 bases, and 3 bases lay outside the gene matches. CDR3 length: 14 amino acids. This CDR3 is CASSWTGGRTEAFF. The CDR3 DNA reads as TGTGCCAGCAGCTGGACAGGGGGGCGCACTGAAGCTTTCTTT.

This chain links TRBV6-5 with TRBJ1-1; D might be TRBD1 (6 bases). The CDR3 has 14 amino acids. Germline V CDR1 and CDR2: MNHEY, SVGAGI. V was trimmed by 5 bases and J by 0 bases, leaving 10 bases between them. The CDR3 here is CASSRTEVNTEAFF. For the CDR3, the DNA is TGTGCCAGCAGTCGGACAGAAGTGAACACTGAAGCTTTCTTT.

J is TRBJ2-5 and V is TRBV5-4, with 10 bases that match TRBD1. The CDR3 is 16 amino acids. Germline lookup yields CDR1 SGHNT and CDR2 YYREEE (reference sequence). V lost 4 bases, J lost 7 bases, and 13 bases stayed unmatched. CDR3 coding DNA: TGTGCCAGCAGCACAGCCGGACAGGGGGAAAGGGTGACCCAGTACTTC. This encodes CASSTAGQGERVTQYF.

With respect to this clone: Other DNA sequences in this sample translate to the same CDR3. The rearrangement links TRBV6-4 to TRBJ2-2; 10 bases match TRBD2. The V gene's germline CDR1 is MRHNA and CDR2 SNTAGT. The CDR3 extends over 14 amino acids. V dropped 6 bases and J dropped 6; count of bases not matched to a gene: 4. CDR3 loop: CASSRTSGSGELFF. Written as DNA, the CDR3 is TGTGCCAGCAGCCGGACTAGCGGTTCCGGGGAGCTGTTTTTT.

The V call is TRBV29-1, the J call TRBJ2-5; 16 nucleotides line up with TRBD2. V dropped 8 bases and J dropped 5; count of bases not matched to a gene: 8. This CDR3 is 15 amino acids long. Germline-derived CDR1 and CDR2 are SQVTM and ANQGSEA. The CDR3 sequence: CSTGTSGGAGETQYF. The CDR3 DNA reads as TGCAGCACCGGGACTAGCGGGGGGGCCGGGGAGACCCAGTACTTC.

The gene calls are TRBV5-8 and TRBJ1-1, with 10 bases matching TRBD1. The CDR3 contains 14 residues. Germline V gene lookup returns CDR1 SGHTS and CDR2 YDEGEE. Trimming cost V 0 bases and J 4 bases; bases outside gene matches: 0. The CDR3 DNA reads TGTGCCAGCAGCTTGGGGGACAGGGGCACTGAAGCTTTCTTT. It yields the protein CASSLGDRGTEAFF.

V usage is TRBV2 and J usage is TRBJ2-5; 8 bases match TRBD2. With V trimmed by 10 bases and J by 3 bases, 16 bases remained unmatched. Germline CDR1 reads SNHLY; CDR2 reads FYNNEI. This CDR3 comprises 16 residues. The CDR3 DNA reads as TGTGCCATTTCCGACCCTAGCCGCGGGGGGAAAGAGACCCAGTACTTC. It translates to CAISDPSRGGKETQYF.

This rearrangement joins TRBV16 to TRBJ1-5; the D is unclear. The CDR3 consists of 13 residues. Germline-derived CDR1 and CDR2 are KGHSY and FQNENV. V was shortened by 2 bases and J by 5 bases, with 7 bases between the two germline ends. CDR3 in amino acids: CASSQGPHQPQHF. In DNA form, the CDR3 reads TGTGCCAGCAGCCAAGGGCCTCATCAGCCCCAGCATTTT.

This clone was seen a single time. This rearrangement joins TRBV27 to TRBJ2-7; 7 bases line up with TRBD1. V dropped 3 bases and J dropped 3; count of bases not matched to a gene: 8. CDR1 and CDR2 from the germline V gene are MNHEY and SMNVEV (reference sequence). The CDR3 has 15 amino acids. In nucleotides, the CDR3 is TGTGCCAGCAGTTTGGTGGGACAGAATTTCTACGAGCAGTACTTC. Translated: CASSLVGQNFYEQYF.

This clone came up a few times. Other DNA sequences from this sample encode an identical CDR3 as well. CDR3 nucleotide sequence: TGTGCCAGCAGAAAACAGGGAATGAACACTGAAGCTTTCTTT. The encoded protein is CASRKQGMNTEAFF. V usage is TRBV6-5 and J usage is TRBJ1-1, with D possibly TRBD1 on 6 matching bases. Between the trimmed V and J ends, which lost 6 bases and 0 bases, there was a span of 11 bases. Germline V gene data show CDR1 as MNHEY and CDR2 as SVGAGI. The CDR3 has 14 amino acids.